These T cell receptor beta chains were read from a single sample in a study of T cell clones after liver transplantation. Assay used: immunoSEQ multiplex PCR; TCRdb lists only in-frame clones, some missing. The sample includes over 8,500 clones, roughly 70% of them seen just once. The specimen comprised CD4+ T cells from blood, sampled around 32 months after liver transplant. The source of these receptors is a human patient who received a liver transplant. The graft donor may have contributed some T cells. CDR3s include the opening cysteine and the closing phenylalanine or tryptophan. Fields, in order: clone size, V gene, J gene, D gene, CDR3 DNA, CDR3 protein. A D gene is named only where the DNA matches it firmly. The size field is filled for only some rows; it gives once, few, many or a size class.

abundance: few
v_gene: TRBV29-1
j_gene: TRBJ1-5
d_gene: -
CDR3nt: TGCAGCGTTGGTAGGGGGGATGATCAGCCCCAGCATTTT
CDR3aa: CSVGRGDDQPQHF

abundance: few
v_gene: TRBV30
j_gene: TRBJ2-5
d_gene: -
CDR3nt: TGTGCCTGGAGTGGGGGGCAAGAGACCCAGTACTTC
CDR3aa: CAWSGGQETQYF

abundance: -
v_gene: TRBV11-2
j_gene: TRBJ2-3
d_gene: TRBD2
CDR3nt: TGTGCCAGCAGCTTAAGCCTAGCGGGAAGGTGGGATACGCAGTATTTT
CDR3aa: CASSLSLAGRWDTQYF

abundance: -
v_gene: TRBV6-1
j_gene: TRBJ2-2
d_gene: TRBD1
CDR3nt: TGTGCCAGCAGTGGAGAAGTCGACAGGGGGCGCGGGGAGCTGTTTTTT
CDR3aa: CASSGEVDRGRGELFF

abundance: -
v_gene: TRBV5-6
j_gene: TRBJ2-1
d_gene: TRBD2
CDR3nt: TGTGCCAGCAGTTCAGTAGCGGGGGATCATGAGCAGTTCTTC
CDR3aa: CASSSVAGDHEQFF

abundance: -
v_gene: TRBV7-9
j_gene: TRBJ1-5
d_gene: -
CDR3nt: TGTGCCAGCAGCTCCACAACCCTCCAGCCCCAGCATTTT
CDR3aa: CASSSTTLQPQHF

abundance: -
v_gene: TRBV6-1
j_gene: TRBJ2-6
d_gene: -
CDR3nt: TGTGCCAGCAGTGAAAATTGGTCCTCTGGGGCCAACGTCCTGACTTTC
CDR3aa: CASSENWSSGANVLTF

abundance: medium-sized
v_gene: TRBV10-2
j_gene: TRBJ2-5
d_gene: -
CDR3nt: TGCGCCAGCCACACCGGGACTGGAGAGACCCAGTACTTC
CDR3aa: CASHTGTGETQYF

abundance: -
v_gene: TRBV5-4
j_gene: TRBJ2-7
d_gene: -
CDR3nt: TGTGCCAGCAGCTTGGGACCGCCAGGGCCCTACGAGCAGTACTTC
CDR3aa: CASSLGPPGPYEQYF

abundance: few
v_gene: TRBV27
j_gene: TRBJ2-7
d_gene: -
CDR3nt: TGTGCCAGCAGTTTAGGGGGCCACGAGCAGTACTTC
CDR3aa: CASSLGGHEQYF

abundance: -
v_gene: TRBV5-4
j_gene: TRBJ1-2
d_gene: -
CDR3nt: TGTGCCAGCAGTTTGAACGGCGGGGCGTATGGCTACACCTTC
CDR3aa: CASSLNGGAYGYTF

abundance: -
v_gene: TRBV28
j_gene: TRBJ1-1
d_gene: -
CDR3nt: TGTGCCAGCGGCGGGACGGGAGTAGCGGAAACTGAAGCTTTCTTT
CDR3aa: CASGGTGVAETEAFF

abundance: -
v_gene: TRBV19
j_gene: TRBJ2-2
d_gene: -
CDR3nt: TGTGCCAGTAGTATAGTTGGGAGCGGGGAGCTGTTTTTT
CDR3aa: CASSIVGSGELFF

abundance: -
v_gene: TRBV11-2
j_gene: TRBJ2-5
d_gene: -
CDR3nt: TGTGCCAGCAGCTCAAGGACAGAAGAGACCCAGTACTTC
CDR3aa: CASSSRTEETQYF

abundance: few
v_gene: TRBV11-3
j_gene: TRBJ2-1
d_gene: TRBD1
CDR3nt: TGTGCCAGCAGCGACAGGGGCTCCTACAATGAGCAGTTCTTC
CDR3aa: CASSDRGSYNEQFF

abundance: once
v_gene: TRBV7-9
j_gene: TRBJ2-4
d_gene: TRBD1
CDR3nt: TGTGCCAGCAGCTTAGTGACAGGGGGCAACATTCAGTACTTC
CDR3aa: CASSLVTGGNIQYF

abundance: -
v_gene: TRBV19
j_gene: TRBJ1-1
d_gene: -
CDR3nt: TGTGCCAGCTCGGACAGTTCCATGAACACTGAAGCTTTCTTT
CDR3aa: CASSDSSMNTEAFF

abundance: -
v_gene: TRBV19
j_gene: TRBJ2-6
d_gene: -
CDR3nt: TGTGCCAGTAGTCCGGACCCCTCTGGGGCCAACGTCCTGACTTTC
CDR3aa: CASSPDPSGANVLTF

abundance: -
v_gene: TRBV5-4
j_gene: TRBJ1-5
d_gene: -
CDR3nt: TGTGCCAGCAGCTTGACAGGGAGCAATCAGCCCCAGCATTTT
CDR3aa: CASSLTGSNQPQHF

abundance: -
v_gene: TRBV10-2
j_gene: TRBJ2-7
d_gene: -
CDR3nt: TGCGCCAGCAGTGAGTTGCCAGGCATCTACGAGCAGTACTTC
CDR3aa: CASSELPGIYEQYF

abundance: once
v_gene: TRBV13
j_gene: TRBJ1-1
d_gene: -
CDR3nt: TGTGCCAGCAGCGTTAGGGGACCTGAAGCTTTCTTT
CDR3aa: CASSVRGPEAFF

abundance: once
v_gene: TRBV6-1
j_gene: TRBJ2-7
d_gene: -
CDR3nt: TGTGCCAGCAGTGATTGGGTGACAGCCTACGAGCAGTACTTC
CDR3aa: CASSDWVTAYEQYF

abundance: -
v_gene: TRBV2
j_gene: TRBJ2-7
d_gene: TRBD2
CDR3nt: TGTGCCAGCAGTGAACGAGGACTAGCGACGGGCGAGCAGTACTTC
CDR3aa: CASSERGLATGEQYF

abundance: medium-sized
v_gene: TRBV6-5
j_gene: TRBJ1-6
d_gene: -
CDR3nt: TGTGCCAGCAGCTGGAGGGGTTATTCACCCCTCCACTTT
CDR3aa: CASSWRGYSPLHF

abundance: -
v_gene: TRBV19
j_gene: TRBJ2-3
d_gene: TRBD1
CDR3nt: TGTGCCAGTAGGGGGTTGGGGGACAGGGCCCCAGATACGCAGTATTTT
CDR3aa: CASRGLGDRAPDTQYF

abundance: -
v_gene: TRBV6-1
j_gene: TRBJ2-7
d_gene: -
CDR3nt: TGTGCCAGCAGTGAAGCGCTATCAGGGTTCTACGAGCAGTACTTC
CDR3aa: CASSEALSGFYEQYF